Ten or more counts support the clone carrying this T cell receptor beta chain. A single record per CDR3 protein comes from TCRdb applying MiXCR to the 5' RACE reads. In the table there are roughly 70,000 distinct CDR3 sequences, less than 20% of which are singletons. The sample originates from a study of HIV-infected patients and healthy controls. Germline CDR1 MNHEY, CDR2 SVGEGT. This CDR3 region has 16 residues. V gave up 4 bases and J gave up 3 bases; unmatched junction bases: 9. Material for sequencing was CD4+ T cells from blood. The TCR was taken from a human donor in good health. The V call is TRBV6-2 or TRBV6-3, the J call TRBJ1-1, with 9 bases matching TRBD1. CDR3 protein: CASSSRQGVWYTEAFF. The CDR3, as DNA: TGTGCCAGCAGTTCCCGACAGGGGGTCTGGTACACTGAAGCTTTCTTT.